This T cell receptor (beta chain) was recovered during a study of blood T cell repertoires in COVID-19. Turning to the study itself: The analysed material was cDNA or gDNA that came from T cells, B-cell-depleted T cells, or PBMCs.

Sequencing used immunoSEQ multiplex PCR; TCRdb keeps in-frame clones, though not all of them. The data contain about 26,000 clones, roughly 80% of them singletons. V was trimmed by 1 base and J by 5 bases, leaving 5 bases between them. CDR3 size: 12 residues. Germline-derived CDR1 and CDR2 are SGHVS and FQNEAQ. The J gene is TRBJ2-5, the V gene TRBV7-8; D remains ambiguous. The sample comprised peripheral blood. This clonotype originated in a man at least 80 years old with active or convalescent COVID-19. The CDR3 reads CASSLDPETQYF. CDR3 nucleotide sequence: TGTGCCAGCAGCTTAGATCCGGAGACCCAGTACTTC. The entire variable domain, with the rest obtained from reference TRBV7-8 and TRBJ2-5, is as follows: GAGVSQSPRYKVAKRGQDVALRCDPISGHVSLFWYQQALGQGPEFLTYFQNEAQLDKSGLPSDRFFAERPEGSVSTLKIQRTQQEDSAVYLCASSLDPETQYFGPGTRLLVL.